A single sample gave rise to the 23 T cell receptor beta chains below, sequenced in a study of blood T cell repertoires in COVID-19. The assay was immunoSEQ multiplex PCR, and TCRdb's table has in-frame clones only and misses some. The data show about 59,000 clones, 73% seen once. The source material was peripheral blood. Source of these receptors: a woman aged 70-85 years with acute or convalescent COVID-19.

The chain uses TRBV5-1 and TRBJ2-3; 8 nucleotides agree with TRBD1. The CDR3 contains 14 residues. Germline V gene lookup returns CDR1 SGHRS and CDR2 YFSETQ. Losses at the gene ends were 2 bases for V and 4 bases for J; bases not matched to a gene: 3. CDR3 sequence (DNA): TGCGCCAGCAGCTTTGACAGGGGCCCAGATACGCAGTATTTT. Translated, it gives CASSFDRGPDTQYF.

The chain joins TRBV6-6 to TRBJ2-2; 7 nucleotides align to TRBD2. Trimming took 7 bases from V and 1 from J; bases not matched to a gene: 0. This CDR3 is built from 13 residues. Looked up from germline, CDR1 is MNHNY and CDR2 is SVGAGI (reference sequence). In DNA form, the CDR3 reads TGTGCCAGCACGGGGGGGAACACCGGGGAGCTGTTTTTT. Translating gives CASTGGNTGELFF.

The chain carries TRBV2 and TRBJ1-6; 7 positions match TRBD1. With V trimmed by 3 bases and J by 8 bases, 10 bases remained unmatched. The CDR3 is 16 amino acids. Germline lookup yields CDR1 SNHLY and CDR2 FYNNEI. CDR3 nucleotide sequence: TGTGCCAGCAGTGAGTTGGAGGGGGCTGGTGATTCACCCCTCCACTTT. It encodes CASSELEGAGDSPLHF.

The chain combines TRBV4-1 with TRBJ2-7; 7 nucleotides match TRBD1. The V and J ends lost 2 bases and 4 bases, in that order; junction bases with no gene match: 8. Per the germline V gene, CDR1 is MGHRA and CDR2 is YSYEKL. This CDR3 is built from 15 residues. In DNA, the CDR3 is TGCGCCAGCAGCCAATCCGGCAACAGGGGATACGAGCAGTACTTC. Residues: CASSQSGNRGYEQYF.

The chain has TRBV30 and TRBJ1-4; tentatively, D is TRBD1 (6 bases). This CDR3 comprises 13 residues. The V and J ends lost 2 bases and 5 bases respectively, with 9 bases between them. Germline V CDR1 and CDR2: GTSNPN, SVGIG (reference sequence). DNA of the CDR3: TGTGCCTGGAGTATGACAGGAAATGAAAAACTGTTTTTT. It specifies CAWSMTGNEKLFF.

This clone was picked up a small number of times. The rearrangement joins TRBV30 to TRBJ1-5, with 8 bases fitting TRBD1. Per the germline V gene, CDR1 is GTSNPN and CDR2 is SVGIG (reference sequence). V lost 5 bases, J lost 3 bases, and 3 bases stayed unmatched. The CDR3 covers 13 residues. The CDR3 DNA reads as TGTGCCTGGGGGACAGGTATCAATCAGCCCCAGCATTTT. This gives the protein CAWGTGINQPQHF.

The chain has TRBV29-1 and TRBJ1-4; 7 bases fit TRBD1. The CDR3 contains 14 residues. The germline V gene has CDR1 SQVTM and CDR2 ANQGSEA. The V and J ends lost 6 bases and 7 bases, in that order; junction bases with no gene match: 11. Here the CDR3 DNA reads TGCAGCGTCGATTCACCAGGGGGTGGTGAAAAACTGTTTTTT. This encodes CSVDSPGGGEKLFF.

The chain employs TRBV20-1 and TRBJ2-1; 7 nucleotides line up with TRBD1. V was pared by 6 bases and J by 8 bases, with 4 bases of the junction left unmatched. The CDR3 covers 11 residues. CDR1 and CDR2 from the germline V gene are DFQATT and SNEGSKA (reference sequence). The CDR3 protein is CSAGGQDEQFF. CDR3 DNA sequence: TGCAGTGCAGGAGGACAGGATGAGCAGTTCTTC.

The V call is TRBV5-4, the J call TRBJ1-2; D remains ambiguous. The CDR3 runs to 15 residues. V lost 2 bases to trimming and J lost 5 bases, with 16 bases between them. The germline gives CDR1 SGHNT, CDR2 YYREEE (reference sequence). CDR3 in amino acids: CASSFVDGASYGYTF. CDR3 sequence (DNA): TGTGCCAGCAGCTTTGTAGACGGAGCTAGTTATGGCTACACCTTC.

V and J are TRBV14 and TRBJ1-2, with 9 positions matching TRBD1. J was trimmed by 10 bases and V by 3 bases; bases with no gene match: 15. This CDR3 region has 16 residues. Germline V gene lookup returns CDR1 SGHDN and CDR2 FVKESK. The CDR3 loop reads CASSQVLTGTGRDYTF. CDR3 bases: TGTGCCAGCAGCCAGGTCCTGACCGGGACAGGGCGCGACTACACCTTC.

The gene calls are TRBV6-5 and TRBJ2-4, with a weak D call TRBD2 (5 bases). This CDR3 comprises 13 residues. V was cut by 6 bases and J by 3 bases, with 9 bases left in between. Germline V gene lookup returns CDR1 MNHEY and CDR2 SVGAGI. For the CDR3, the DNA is TGTGCCAGCAGCGACACTAGCAAAAACATTCAGTACTTC. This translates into CASSDTSKNIQYF.

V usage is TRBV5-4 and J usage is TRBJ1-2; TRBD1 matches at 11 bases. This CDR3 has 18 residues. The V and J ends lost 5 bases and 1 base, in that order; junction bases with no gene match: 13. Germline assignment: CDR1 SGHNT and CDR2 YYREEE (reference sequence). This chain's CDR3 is CASSGLGTGGRGNYGYTF. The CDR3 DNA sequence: TGTGCCAGCAGTGGCCTCGGGACAGGGGGACGAGGTAACTATGGCTACACCTTC.

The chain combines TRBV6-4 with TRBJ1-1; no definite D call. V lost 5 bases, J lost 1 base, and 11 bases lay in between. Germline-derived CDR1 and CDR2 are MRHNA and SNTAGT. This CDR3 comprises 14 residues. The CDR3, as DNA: TGTGCCAGCAGTAGTCACTTCAAGAACACTGAAGCTTTCTTT. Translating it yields CASSSHFKNTEAFF.

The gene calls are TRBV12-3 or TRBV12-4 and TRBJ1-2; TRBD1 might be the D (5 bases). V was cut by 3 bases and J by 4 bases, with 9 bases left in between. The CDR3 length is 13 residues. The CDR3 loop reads CASSFQGSYGYTF. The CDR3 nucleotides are TGTGCCAGCAGTTTCCAGGGAAGCTATGGCTACACCTTC.

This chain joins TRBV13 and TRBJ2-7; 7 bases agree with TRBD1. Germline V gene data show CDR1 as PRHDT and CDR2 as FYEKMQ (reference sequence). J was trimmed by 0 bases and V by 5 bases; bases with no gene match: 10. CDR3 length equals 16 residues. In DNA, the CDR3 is TGTGCCAGCAGCCCCCGGACAGGTTCTAGCTCCTACGAGCAGTACTTC. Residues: CASSPRTGSSSYEQYF.

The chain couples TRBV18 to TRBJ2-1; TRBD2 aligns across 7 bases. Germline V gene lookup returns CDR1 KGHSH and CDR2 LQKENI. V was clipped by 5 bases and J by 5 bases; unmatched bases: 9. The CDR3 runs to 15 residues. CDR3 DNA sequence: TGTGCCAGCTCAAACTACGGGACTATCAACAATGAGCAGTTCTTC. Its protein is CASSNYGTINNEQFF.

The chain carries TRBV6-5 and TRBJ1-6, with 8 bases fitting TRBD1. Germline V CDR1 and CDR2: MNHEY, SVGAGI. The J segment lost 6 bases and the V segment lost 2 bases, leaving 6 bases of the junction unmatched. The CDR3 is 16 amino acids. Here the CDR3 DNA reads TGTGCCAGCAGTTACGGGACAGGACCAACTAATTCACCCCTCCACTTT. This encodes CASSYGTGPTNSPLHF.

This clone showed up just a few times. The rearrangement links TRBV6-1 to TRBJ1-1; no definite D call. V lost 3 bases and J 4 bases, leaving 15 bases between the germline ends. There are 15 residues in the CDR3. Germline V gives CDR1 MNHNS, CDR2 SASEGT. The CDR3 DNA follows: TGTGCCAGCAGTGATTTCGCTGCCCGTAGCACTGAAGCTTTCTTT. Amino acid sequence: CASSDFAARSTEAFF.

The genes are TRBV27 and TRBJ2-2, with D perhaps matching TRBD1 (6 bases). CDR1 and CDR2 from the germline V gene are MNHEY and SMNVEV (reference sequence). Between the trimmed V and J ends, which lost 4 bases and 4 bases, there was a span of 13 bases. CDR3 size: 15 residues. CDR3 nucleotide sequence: TGTGCCAGCAGTTCCCAAGGGGGATCCACCGGGGAGCTGTTTTTT. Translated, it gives CASSSQGGSTGELFF.

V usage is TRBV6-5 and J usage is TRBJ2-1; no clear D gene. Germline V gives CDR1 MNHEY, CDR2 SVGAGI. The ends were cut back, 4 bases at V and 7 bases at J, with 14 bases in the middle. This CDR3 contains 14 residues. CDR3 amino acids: CASSWSRIGNEQFF. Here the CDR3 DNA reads TGTGCCAGCAGTTGGAGCCGGATTGGAAATGAGCAGTTCTTC.

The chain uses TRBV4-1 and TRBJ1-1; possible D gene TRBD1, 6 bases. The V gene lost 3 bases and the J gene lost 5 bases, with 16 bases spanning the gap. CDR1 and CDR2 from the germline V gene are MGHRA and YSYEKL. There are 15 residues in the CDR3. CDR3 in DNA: TGCGCCAGCAGCCAGGGTGCGGAGGGGGGGACTGAAGCTTTCTTT. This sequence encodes CASSQGAEGGTEAFF.

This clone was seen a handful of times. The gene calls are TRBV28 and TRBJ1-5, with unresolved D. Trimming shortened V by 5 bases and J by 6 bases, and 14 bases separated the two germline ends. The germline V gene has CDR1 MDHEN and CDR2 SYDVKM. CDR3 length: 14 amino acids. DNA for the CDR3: TGTGCCAGCAGTCGAGAGGCGGCCTCTCAGCCCCAGCATTTT. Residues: CASSREAASQPQHF.

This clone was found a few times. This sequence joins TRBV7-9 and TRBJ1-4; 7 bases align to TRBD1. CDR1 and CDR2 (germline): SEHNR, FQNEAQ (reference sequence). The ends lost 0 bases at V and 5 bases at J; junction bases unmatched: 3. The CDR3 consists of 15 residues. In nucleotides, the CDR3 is TGTGCCAGCAGCTTAGCACAGGGGAAGAATGAAAAACTGTTTTTT. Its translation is CASSLAQGKNEKLFF.